The next 17 T cell receptor beta chains were all read from a single sample in a study of T-cell memory formation after mild COVID-19. TCRdb processed the 5' RACE reads anew with MiXCR; each CDR3 protein has one entry. This sample carries roughly 250,000 distinct CDR3 sequences, roughly 15% of them seen once, and the ten largest clones take 3.5%. The material sequenced was PBMCs or a T cell subset sorted from them (not recorded which). The source is a man aged 18 to 29 who had mild COVID-19 (a few samples of this study predate the infection). Cell type and time point are not known.

The chain has TRBV7-9 and TRBJ2-5; 7 bases agree with TRBD2. The germline CDR1 and CDR2 sequences are SEHNR and FQNEAQ (reference sequence). The ends lost 1 base at V and 5 bases at J; junction bases unmatched: 7. This CDR3 comprises 15 residues. The CDR3 DNA reads TGTGCCAGCAGCTTAGGGGAGGGACCCAGGGAGACCCAGTACTTC. Protein product: CASSLGEGPRETQYF.

This sequence joins TRBV12-3 or TRBV12-4 and TRBJ2-3; D ambiguous. The V end lost 5 bases, the J end lost 8 bases, and 11 bases lay between the germline ends. The CDR3 sequence is 12 residues long. CDR3: CASSPGPGTQYF. The DNA of the CDR3 is TGTGCCAGCAGTCCGGGCCCGGGTACGCAGTATTTT.

This clonotype was picked up a small number of times. The chain is built from TRBV11-2 and TRBJ1-2, with TRBD1 identical over 9 bases. CDR1 and CDR2 from the germline V gene are SGHAT and FQNNGV. The CDR3 contains 17 residues. V trimming: 5 bases; J trimming: 7 bases; junction bases outside the gene matches: 17. CDR3 residues: CASSPQGEDRGDGGYTF. In nucleotides, the CDR3 is TGTGCCAGCAGCCCACAGGGGGAGGACAGGGGCGACGGTGGCTACACCTTC.

The V and J genes are TRBV7-2 and TRBJ2-7; D might be TRBD2 (6 bases). From germline, CDR1 is SGHTA and CDR2 FQGNSA. V was clipped by 5 bases and J by 5 bases, with 19 bases between them. This CDR3 is built from 15 residues. This CDR3 reads CASSLRLVGAHEQYF. CDR3 in DNA: TGTGCCAGCAGCCTCCGACTAGTTGGTGCCCACGAGCAGTACTTC.

The table lists this clonotype with a few counts. The rearrangement joins TRBV2 to TRBJ1-3; tentative D call: TRBD1 (5 bases). The germline V and J ends were trimmed by 3 bases and 2 bases, with 20 bases remaining between them. The CDR3 has 18 amino acids. From germline, CDR1 is SNHLY and CDR2 FYNNEI. The CDR3 DNA reads TGTGCCAGCAGTGATGGTCGTTTGAGCAGGGCGACTGGAAACACCATATATTTT. Its protein is CASSDGRLSRATGNTIYF.

CDR3 sequence: CASSQEWGNTEAFF. The CDR3 DNA reads as TGTGCCAGCAGCCAAGAATGGGGGAACACTGAAGCTTTCTTT. The rearrangement links TRBV4-2 to TRBJ1-1, with D unclear. Germline V gene sequence: CDR1 LGHNA, CDR2 YNFKEQ. This CDR3 is 14 amino acids long. With 0 bases removed from V and 1 base from J, the gap between germline ends came to 6 bases.

This clonotype has a handful of counts. This CDR3 is CASSVDEGARLGYGYTF. CDR3 coding DNA: TGTGCCAGCAGCGTAGACGAGGGGGCACGGCTCGGCTATGGCTACACCTTC. The chain is built from TRBV9 and TRBJ1-2; 7 bases align to TRBD1. This CDR3 region has 17 residues. J lost 4 bases, V lost 0 bases, and 12 bases had no gene match. CDR1 and CDR2 from the germline V gene are SGDLS and YYNGEE.

This clonotype has a count of ten or more. The chain employs TRBV20-1 and TRBJ2-7; 7 bases are shared with TRBD2. After removal of 4 bases from V and 2 bases from J, the junction contained 8 bases not matched to a gene. This CDR3 region has 14 residues. Germline-derived CDR1 and CDR2 are DFQATT and SNEGSKA (reference sequence). The CDR3 reads CSAKGPGLTYEQYF. The CDR3 region has the DNA TGCAGTGCTAAGGGCCCGGGACTAACCTACGAGCAGTACTTC.

By its share, this clonotype is medium-sized (0.01 to 0.1%). This chain links TRBV4-1 with TRBJ2-2; D remains unclear. V lost 1 base to trimming and J lost 4 bases, with 4 bases between them. The CDR3 runs 13 residues. Germline CDR1 and CDR2: MGHRA and YSYEKL. Written as DNA, the CDR3 is TGCGCCAGCAGCCAAGCGTCCACCGGGGAGCTGTTTTTT. This translates into CASSQASTGELFF.

This chain connects TRBV7-3 to TRBJ2-3; no clear D gene. Germline lookup yields CDR1 SGHTA and CDR2 FQGTGA. V shed 5 bases and J shed 4 bases, with 16 bases lying between them. The CDR3 totals 15 residues. In DNA form, the CDR3 reads TGTGCCAGCAGCCCCAACCCGATACAGCCAGATACGCAGTATTTT. Translation gives CASSPNPIQPDTQYF.

This chain connects TRBV29-1 to TRBJ1-2, with D perhaps TRBD1 (5 bases). In germline, CDR1 is SQVTM, CDR2 ANQGSEA. This CDR3 has 11 residues. Trimming left V 3 bases short and J 10 bases short, with 12 bases between. This CDR3 reads CSVDAGKVYTF. The CDR3 region has the DNA TGCAGCGTTGATGCAGGGAAAGTCTACACCTTC.

This clonotype was observed a handful of times. V usage is TRBV3-1 and J usage is TRBJ1-5; D is uncertain. Germline-derived CDR1 and CDR2 are LGHDT and YNNKEL (reference sequence). Trimming shortened V by 0 bases and J by 5 bases, and 5 bases separated the two germline ends. This CDR3 has 13 residues. DNA for the CDR3: TGTGCCAGCAGCCAAGATAAGGATCAGCCCCAGCATTTT. Its protein product is CASSQDKDQPQHF.

The chain couples TRBV9 to TRBJ1-2; TRBD1 might be the D (6 bases). V was trimmed by 3 bases and J by 2 bases, leaving 11 bases between them. Germline CDR1 is SGDLS and CDR2 is YYNGEE. The length of the CDR3 is 14 residues. CDR3 sequence: CASSGRGGNYGYTF. CDR3 sequence (DNA): TGTGCCAGCAGCGGCAGGGGTGGGAACTATGGCTACACCTTC.

The chain couples TRBV11-2 to TRBJ2-1; D remains unclear. Deletions cut 5 bases from V and 7 bases from J, with 15 bases between. The CDR3 runs to 14 residues. Per germline, CDR1 SGHAT and CDR2 FQNNGV. CDR3 nucleotide sequence: TGTGCCAGCAGCCCCCACCCGGATGGGAATGAGCAGTTCTTC. Its translation: CASSPHPDGNEQFF. The variable domain in full, completed from reference TRBV11-2 and TRBJ2-1, reads EAGVAQSPRYKIIEKRQSVAFWCNPISGHATLYWYQQILGQGPKLLIQFQNNGVVDDSQLPKDRFSAERLKGVDSTLKIQPAKLEDSAVYLCASSPHPDGNEQFFGPGTRLTVL.

This clonotype was recorded at least ten times. The chain carries TRBV12-3 or TRBV12-4 and TRBJ2-5; 12 bases are a match to TRBD2. CDR3 length: 15 residues. Trimming removed 5 bases from V and 3 bases from J; junction bases left unmatched: 4. As DNA, the CDR3 is TGTGCCAGCAGTCCCAGGACTAGCGGGGAAGAGACCCAGTACTTC. Its protein product is CASSPRTSGEETQYF.

J is TRBJ2-3 and V is TRBV20-1; weak D call: TRBD1 (6 bases). This CDR3 is 12 amino acids long. Trimming removed 5 bases at V and 6 bases at J, with 12 bases between. Germline-derived CDR1 and CDR2 are DFQATT and SNEGSKA (reference sequence). CDR3 amino acids: CSAGGYTDTQYF. The CDR3 coding sequence is TGCAGTGCTGGGGGCTACACGGATACGCAGTATTTT.

The chain recombines TRBV27 with TRBJ2-7; the D gene could be TRBD1 or TRBD2 (5 bases each). V dropped 5 bases and J dropped 3 bases, with 17 bases sitting between them. Germline CDR1 reads MNHEY; CDR2 reads SMNVEV (reference sequence). The CDR3 has 15 residues. As DNA, the CDR3 is TGTGCCAGCAGTGGGTACGGGACCGAGGGCTACGAGCAGTACTTC. Translated: CASSGYGTEGYEQYF.